What follows are 5 T cell receptor beta chains derived from one specimen sequenced in a study of T-cell reconstitution after alpha-beta-depleted transplantation in children (dated by TCRdb to between 2015 and 2016). The library was made by PCR. TCRdb records Illumina HiSeq 2500 as the sequencer. To normalize quantification of the TCRbeta repertoire, the TCR libraries were built with molecular barcoding that relied on unique molecular identifiers. Using fastp at Q25 and MiXCR, TCRdb reprocessed the public reads and kept productive beta chains. Every entry covers one CDR3 protein and lists the most common genes and DNA from its rows. Within this sample are 230,000 or so distinct CDR3 sequences, with about 12% of them counted one time only. The ten largest clonotypes hold around 3% of the sample. Specimen: PBMCs from the stem cell graft donor, collected from the stem cell graft. The receptors come from a human donor who donated a stem cell graft to a child with acute lymphoblastic leukemia.

This clonotype came up many times. This chain uses TRBV20-1 with TRBJ2-1; TRBD2 aligns across 11 bases. This CDR3 has 17 residues. J was trimmed by 9 bases and V by 6 bases; bases with no gene match: 19. The germline V gene has CDR1 DFQATT and CDR2 SNEGSKA (reference sequence). The CDR3 bases are TGCAGTGCCCCCTGGCTGGGGCAACTAGCGGGAGCGGTTGAGCAGTTCTTC. It codes for CSAPWLGQLAGAVEQFF.

Only a few counts were recorded for this clonotype. The chain uses TRBV5-6 and TRBJ1-4; the D is unclear. Germline CDR1 is SGHDT and CDR2 is YYEEEE. The CDR3 spans 13 residues. Trimming pared 5 bases from V and 8 bases from J, leaving 13 bases between. The CDR3 here is CASRPYYQEKLFF. Here the CDR3 DNA reads TGTGCCAGCAGACCTTATTACCAAGAAAAACTGTTTTTT.

This clonotype was seen repeatedly, ten times or more. The chain recombines TRBV5-8 with TRBJ2-7; D not certain. Trimming stripped 4 bases from V and 1 base from J, with 9 bases between. The CDR3 is made up of 13 amino acids. The germline V gene has CDR1 SGHTS and CDR2 YDEGEE. Here the CDR3 DNA reads TGTGCCAGCAGCGTTGGACGGTCCTACGAGCAGTACTTC. The encoded protein is CASSVGRSYEQYF. Supplemented by reference TRBV5-8 and TRBJ2-7, the full variable domain reads EAGVTQSPTHLIKTRGQQATLRCSPISGHTSVYWYQQALGLGLQFLLWYDEGEERNRGNFPPRFSGRQFPNYSSELNVNALELEDSALYLCASSVGRSYEQYFGPGTRLTVT.

Many counts were recorded for this clonotype. This chain joins TRBV3-1 and TRBJ2-7; D is ambiguous. This CDR3 is built from 11 residues. V lost 6 bases, J lost 1 base, and 4 bases lay in between. The germline CDR1 and CDR2 sequences are LGHDT and YNNKEL (reference sequence). This CDR3 reads CASSQSYEQYF. As DNA, the CDR3 is TGTGCCAGCAGTCAATCCTACGAGCAGTACTTC.

This clonotype was seen many times. The chain is built from TRBV6-5 and TRBJ1-6; D ambiguous. The germline V gene has CDR1 MNHEY and CDR2 SVGAGI. Trimming cost V 5 bases and J 14 bases, with 13 bases left between them. The CDR3 sequence is 12 residues long. The CDR3 coding sequence is TGTGCCAGCAGTCCCGCAATTTGGGCCCTCCACTTT. Protein product: CASSPAIWALHF.